This TCR beta chain comes out of a study of vaccination and CD4 T cells after COVID-19. Whole-study context: The convalescent population consisted of six males and four females, two of whom were of Hispanic ethnicity.

A few counts support this clonotype. What it binds is unknown. Cultured CD4+ T-cell DNA underwent Oncomine TCR Beta short-read sequencing. In TCRdb, the PCR reads were re-called with MiXCR into one record per CDR3 protein. Of about 25,000 distinct CDR3 sequences listed, less than 40% are singletons. CDR1 and CDR2 (germline): MNHNS, SASEGT. CDR3 length: 16 residues. V lost 3 bases to trimming and J lost 2 bases, with 14 bases between them. Study results and caveats: Although the median of SARS-CoV-2-reactive clonotypes rose from about 20 to 38, the change was not significant.

Time point here: late sampling 161 to 241 days after vaccination in three convalescent patients. Documented treatment: 10-day PBMC culture with coronavirus spike peptide pools or control peptides (ViraFEST assay). Negative-selection isolation of CD4+ T cells was performed after approximately 11 days of culture. The rearrangement joins TRBV6-1 to TRBJ1-5, with D possibly being TRBD1 (5 bases). The clonotype comes from a human donor who had recovered from COVID-19. Sequencing was performed on CD4+ T cells from blood, cultured in vitro, taken about 7 months after SARS-CoV-2 vaccination. The CDR3: CASSEGQGGGNQPQHF. The CDR3 DNA reads TGTGCCAGCAGTGAGGGCCAGGGAGGCGGCAATCAGCCCCAGCATTTT.